This T cell receptor (beta chain) derives from a study of CD8+ T cells in alopecia areata. Study context: The drug, oral tofacitinib, was given to treated patients at 5 to 10 mg twice daily. General observations from the study: Normal scalp had lower clonality than lesional scalp, with alopecia totalis/universalis lesions showing this most strongly.

Extraction of RNA preceded its reverse transcription into cDNA, which served as the sequencing template. TCRdb's table, derived via immunoSEQ multiplex PCR, lists solely in-frame clones and lacks some. The repertoire holds about 150,000 clones, with more than 75% as singletons. Turning to this clone: Its antigen remains unknown.

Researchers took lesional scalp punch biopsies and peripheral blood from people who were alopecia areata patients. Sorted out of PBMCs were CD4+ T cells and CD8+ T cells. V gave up 6 bases and J gave up 7 bases, with 15 bases separating them. CDR1 and CDR2 from the germline V gene are SNHLY and FYNNEI. CDR3 size: 13 residues. The chain is built from TRBV2 and TRBJ1-1; possible D gene TRBD1, 6 bases. This TCR derives from a human donor with alopecia areata. Material: CD8+ T cells sorted from blood, obtained at week 0. As DNA, the CDR3 is TGTGCCAGCAGCGCACCGGGGGCAGGTGAAGCTTTCTTT. Encoded protein: CASSAPGAGEAFF.